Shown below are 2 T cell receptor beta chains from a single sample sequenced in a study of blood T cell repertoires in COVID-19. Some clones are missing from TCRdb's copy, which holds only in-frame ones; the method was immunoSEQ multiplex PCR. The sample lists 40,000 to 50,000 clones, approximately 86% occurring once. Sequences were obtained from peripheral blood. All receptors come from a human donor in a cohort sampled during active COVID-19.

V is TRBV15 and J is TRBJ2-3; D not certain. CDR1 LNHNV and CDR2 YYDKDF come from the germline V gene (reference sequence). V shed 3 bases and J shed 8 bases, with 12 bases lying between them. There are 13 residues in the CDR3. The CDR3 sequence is CATSSLGQTTQYF. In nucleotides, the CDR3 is TGTGCCACCAGCAGTCTTGGCCAAACTACGCAGTATTTT. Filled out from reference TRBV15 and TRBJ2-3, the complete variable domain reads DAMVIQNPRYQVTQFGKPVTLSCSQTLNHNVMYWYQQKSSQAPKLLFHYYDKDFNNEADTPDNFQSRRPNTSFCFLDIRSPGLGDTAMYLCATSSLGQTTQYFGPGTRLTVL.

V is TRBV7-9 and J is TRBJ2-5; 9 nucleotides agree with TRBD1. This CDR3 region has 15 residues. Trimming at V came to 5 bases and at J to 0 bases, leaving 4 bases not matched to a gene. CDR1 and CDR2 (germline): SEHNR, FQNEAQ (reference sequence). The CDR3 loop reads CASSRGTGNQETQYF. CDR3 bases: TGTGCCAGCAGCCGAGGGACAGGGAACCAAGAGACCCAGTACTTC.